The clone carrying this TCR beta chain has a count of ten or more. Its cognate antigen is unknown. Quantitative 5'-RACE with molecular barcodes generated TCR beta libraries. In TCRdb, the 5' RACE reads were re-called with MiXCR into one record per CDR3 protein. Of 130,000 or so distinct CDR3 sequences listed, 10% to 12% are singletons. The germline V gene has CDR1 SGHNT and CDR2 YENEEA. The CDR3 runs 14 residues. V was cut by 0 bases and J by 2 bases, with 7 bases left in between. The data were obtained in a study of CD8 T cells in ankylosing spondylitis. Study-wide findings and caveats: Earlier literature documents some of the motif variants in reactive arthritis synovial fluid and blood. Enrichment of disease-linked clones was reportedly significant in matched ankylosing spondylitis synovial fluid.

This clonotype was sampled from a female donor with ankylosing spondylitis or in good health (not recorded which). The sequenced sample consisted of blood, either unsorted or a sorted T cell fraction (not recorded which). V is TRBV11-3 and J is TRBJ2-5; no definite D call. The CDR3 sequence: CASSLEAQQETQYF. The DNA of the CDR3 is TGTGCCAGCAGCTTAGAGGCTCAGCAAGAGACCCAGTACTTC. Supplemented by reference TRBV11-3 and TRBJ2-5, the full variable domain reads EAGVVQSPRYKIIEKKQPVAFWCNPISGHNTLYWYLQNLGQGPELLIRYENEEAVDDSQLPKDRFSAERLKGVDSTLKIQPAELGDSAVYLCASSLEAQQETQYFGPGTRLLVL.